The present TCR beta chain was sequenced within a study of blood T cell repertoires in COVID-19. Clones were sequenced by immunoSEQ multiplex PCR, and TCRdb holds only the in-frame ones, with some missing. Among 45,000 to 65,000 clones listed, around 91% were seen once. The CDR3 runs 12 residues. V was clipped by 6 bases and J by 7 bases, with 12 bases between them. The germline V gene encodes CDR1 MNHNY and CDR2 SVGAGI (reference sequence). This receptor was obtained from a human donor in a cohort sampled during active COVID-19. Sample: peripheral blood. The chain joins TRBV6-6 to TRBJ1-2; D unclear. In DNA, the CDR3 is TGTGCCAGCAGCCAAGACTCTATTGGCTACACCTTC. Residues: CASSQDSIGYTF.